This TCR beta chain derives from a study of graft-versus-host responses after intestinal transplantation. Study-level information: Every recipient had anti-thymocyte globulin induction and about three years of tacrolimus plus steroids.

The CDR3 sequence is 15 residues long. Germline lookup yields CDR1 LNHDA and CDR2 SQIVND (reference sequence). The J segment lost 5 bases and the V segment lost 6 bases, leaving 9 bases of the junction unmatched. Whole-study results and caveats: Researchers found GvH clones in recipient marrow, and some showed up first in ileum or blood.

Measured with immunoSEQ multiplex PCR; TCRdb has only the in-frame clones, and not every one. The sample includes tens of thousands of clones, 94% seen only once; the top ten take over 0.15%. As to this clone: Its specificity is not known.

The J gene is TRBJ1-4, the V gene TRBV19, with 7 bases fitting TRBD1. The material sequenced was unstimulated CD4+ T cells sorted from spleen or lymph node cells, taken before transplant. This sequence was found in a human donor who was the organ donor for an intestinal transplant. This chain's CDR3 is CASSFQGGANEKLFF. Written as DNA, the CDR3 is TGTGCCAGTAGCTTTCAGGGGGGGGCGAATGAAAAACTGTTTTTT.